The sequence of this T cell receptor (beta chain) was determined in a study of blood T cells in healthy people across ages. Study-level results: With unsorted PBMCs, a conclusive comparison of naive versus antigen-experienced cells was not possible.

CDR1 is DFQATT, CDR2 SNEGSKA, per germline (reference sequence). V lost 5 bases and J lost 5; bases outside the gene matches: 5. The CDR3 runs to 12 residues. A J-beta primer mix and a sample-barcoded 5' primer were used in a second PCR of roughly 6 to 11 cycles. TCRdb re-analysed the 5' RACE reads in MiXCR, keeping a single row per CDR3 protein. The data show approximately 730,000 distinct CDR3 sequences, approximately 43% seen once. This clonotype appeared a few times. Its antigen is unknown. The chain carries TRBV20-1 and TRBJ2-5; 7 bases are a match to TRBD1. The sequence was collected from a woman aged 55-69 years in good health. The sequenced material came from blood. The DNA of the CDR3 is TGCAGTGCTTATGGACAGGCGGAGACCCAGTACTTC. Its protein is CSAYGQAETQYF.